This TCR beta chain was retrieved from a study of T cell responses to AZD1222 COVID-19 vaccine. Trimming cost V 2 bases and J 0 bases; bases outside gene matches: 4. The CDR3 covers 16 residues. CDR1 and CDR2 (germline): KGHSH, LQKENI. Assay: immunoSEQ multiplex PCR; the TCRdb copy retains only in-frame clones and omits some. The sample lists more than 120,000 clones; approximately 90% were seen once. Broader study findings: Sampling captured repertoires only after the peak T cell response. Reportedly, close to half of spike-specific TCRs are directed against unmutated variant regions. CD4 TCRs covered the whole spike, strongest at regions 160-218 and 743-854.

As to this clone: Its matching antigen is unknown.

Sequencing used peripheral blood, obtained 28 days after the second AZD1222 dose. The TCR sequence derives from an adult who received the AZD1222 COVID-19 vaccine. This chain links TRBV18 with TRBJ2-7; 10 nucleotides line up with TRBD2. In DNA, the CDR3 is TGTGCCAGCTCACCATCACTAGCGGGGAGCTCCTACGAGCAGTACTTC. Its protein is CASSPSLAGSSYEQYF.